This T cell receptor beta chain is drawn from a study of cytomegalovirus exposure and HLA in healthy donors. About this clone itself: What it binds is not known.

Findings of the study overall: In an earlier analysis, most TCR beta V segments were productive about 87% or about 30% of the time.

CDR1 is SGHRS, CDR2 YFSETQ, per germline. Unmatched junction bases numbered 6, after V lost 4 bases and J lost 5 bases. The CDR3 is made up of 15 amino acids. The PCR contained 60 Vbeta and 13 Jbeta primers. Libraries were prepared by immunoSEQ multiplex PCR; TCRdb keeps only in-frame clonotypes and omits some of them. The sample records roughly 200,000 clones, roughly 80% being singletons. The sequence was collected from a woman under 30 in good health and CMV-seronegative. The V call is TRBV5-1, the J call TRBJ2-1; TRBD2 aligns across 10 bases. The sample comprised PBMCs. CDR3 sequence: CASSVTSGVNNEQFF. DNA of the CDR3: TGCGCCAGCAGCGTAACTAGCGGGGTGAACAATGAGCAGTTCTTC. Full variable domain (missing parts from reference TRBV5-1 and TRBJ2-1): KAGVTQTPRYLIKTRGQQVTLSCSPISGHRSVSWYQQTPGQGLQFLFEYFSETQRNKGNFPGRFSGRQFSNSRSEMNVSTLELGDSALYLCASSVTSGVNNEQFFGPGTRLTVL.